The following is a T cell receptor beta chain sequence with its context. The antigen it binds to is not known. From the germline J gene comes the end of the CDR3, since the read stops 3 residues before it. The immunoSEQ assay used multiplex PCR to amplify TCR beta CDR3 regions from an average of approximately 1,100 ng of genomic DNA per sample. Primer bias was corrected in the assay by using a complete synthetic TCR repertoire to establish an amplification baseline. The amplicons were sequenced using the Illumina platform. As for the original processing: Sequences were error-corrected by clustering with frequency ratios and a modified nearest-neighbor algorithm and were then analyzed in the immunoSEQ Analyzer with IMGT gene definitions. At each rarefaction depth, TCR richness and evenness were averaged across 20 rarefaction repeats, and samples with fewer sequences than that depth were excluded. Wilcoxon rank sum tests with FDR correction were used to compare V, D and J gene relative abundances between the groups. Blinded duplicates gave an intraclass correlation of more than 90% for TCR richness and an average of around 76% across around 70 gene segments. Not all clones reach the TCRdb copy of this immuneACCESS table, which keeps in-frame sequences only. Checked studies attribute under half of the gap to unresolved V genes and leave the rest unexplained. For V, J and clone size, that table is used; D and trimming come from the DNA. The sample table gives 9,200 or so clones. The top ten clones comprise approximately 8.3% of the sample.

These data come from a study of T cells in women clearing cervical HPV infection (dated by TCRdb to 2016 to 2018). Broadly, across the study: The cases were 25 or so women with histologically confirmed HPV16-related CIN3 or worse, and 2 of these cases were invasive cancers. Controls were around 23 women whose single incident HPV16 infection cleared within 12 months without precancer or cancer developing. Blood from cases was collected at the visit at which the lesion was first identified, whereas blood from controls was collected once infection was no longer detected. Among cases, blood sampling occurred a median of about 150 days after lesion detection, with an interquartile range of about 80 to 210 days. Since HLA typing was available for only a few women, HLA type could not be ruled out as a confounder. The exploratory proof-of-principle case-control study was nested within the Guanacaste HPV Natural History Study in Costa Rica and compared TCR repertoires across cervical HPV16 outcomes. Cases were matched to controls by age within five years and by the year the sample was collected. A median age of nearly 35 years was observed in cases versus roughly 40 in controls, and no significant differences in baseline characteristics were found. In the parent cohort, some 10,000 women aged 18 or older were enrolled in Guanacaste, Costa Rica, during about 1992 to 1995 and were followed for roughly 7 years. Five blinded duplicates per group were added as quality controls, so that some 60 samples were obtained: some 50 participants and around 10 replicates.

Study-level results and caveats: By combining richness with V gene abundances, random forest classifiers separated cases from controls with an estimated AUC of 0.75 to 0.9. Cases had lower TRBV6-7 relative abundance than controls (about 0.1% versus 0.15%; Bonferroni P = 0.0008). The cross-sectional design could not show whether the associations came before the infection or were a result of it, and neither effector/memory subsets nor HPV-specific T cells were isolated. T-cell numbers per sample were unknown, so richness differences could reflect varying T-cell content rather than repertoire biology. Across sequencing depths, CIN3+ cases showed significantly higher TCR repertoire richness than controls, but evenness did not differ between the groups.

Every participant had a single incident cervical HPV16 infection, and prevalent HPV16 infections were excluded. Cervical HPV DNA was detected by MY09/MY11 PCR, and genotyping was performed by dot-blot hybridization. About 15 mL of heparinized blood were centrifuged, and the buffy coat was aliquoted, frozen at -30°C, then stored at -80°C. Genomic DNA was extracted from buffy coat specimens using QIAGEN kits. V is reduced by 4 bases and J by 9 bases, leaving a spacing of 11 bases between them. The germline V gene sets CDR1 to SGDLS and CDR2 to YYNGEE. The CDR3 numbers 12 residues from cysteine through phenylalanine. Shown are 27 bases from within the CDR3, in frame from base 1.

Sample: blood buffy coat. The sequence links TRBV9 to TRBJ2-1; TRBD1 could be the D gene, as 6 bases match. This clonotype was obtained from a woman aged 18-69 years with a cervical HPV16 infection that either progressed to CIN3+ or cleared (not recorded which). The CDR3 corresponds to CASSSRGSEQFF. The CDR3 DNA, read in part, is TGTGCCAGCAGCTCAAGGGGGTCTGAG. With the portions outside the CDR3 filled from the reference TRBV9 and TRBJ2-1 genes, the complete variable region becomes DSGVTQTPKHLITATGQRVTLRCSPRSGDLSVYWYQQSLDQGLQFLIQYYNGEERAKGNILERFSAQQFPDLHSELNLSSLELGDSALYFCASSSRGSEQFFGPGTRLTVL.